One sample yielded the 29 T cell receptor beta chains listed below, sequenced in a study of metastatic and nonmetastatic thyroid tumors. Treatment of any kind had been given to no patient before thyroid surgery. TCRdb re-clonotyped the PCR reads through MiXCR. Of around 15,000 clones in the sample, roughly 21% were seen once. Sequencing input: tumor tissue. These receptors were taken from a female donor with papillary thyroid cancer or a benign thyroid nodule (not recorded which). Some clones in this sample may be carry-over from other donors' samples.

This chain joins TRBV4-3 and TRBJ2-5; 9 positions match TRBD2. The germline CDR1 and CDR2 sequences are LGHNA and YSLEER. After removal of 0 bases from V and 4 bases from J, the junction contained 6 bases not matched to a gene. This CDR3 contains 16 residues. Written as DNA, the CDR3 is TGCGCCAGCAGCCAAGATGGGGCGGGAGGGTCAGAGACCCAGTACTTC. Translating gives CASSQDGAGGSETQYF.

This chain uses TRBV20-1 with TRBJ2-1, with no clear D. The CDR3 has 14 residues. Trimming stripped 2 bases from V and 8 bases from J, with 16 bases between. The germline V gene encodes CDR1 DFQATT and CDR2 SNEGSKA (reference sequence). CDR3 coding DNA: TGCAGTGCTAGATTCGAGAGTTCGACGGATGAGCAGTTCTTC. This gives the protein CSARFESSTDEQFF.

This clone was seen many times. V is TRBV5-1 and J is TRBJ1-4; 10 bases match TRBD1. Trimming cost V 1 base and J 14 bases; bases outside gene matches: 8. The CDR3 runs to 14 residues. CDR1 SGHRS and CDR2 YFSETQ come from the germline V gene. In DNA, the CDR3 is TGCGCCAGCAGCTTGACCCGGACAGGGGGAGGTCTGTTTTTT. Protein product: CASSLTRTGGGLFF.

In its sample, this clone ranks as medium-sized. The chain combines TRBV6-1 with TRBJ2-2; weak D call: TRBD1 (6 bases). CDR1 and CDR2 from the germline V gene are MNHNS and SASEGT. V was clipped by 10 bases and J by 0 bases, with 9 bases between them. This CDR3 contains 13 residues. CDR3 nucleotides: TGTGCCACCCGACAGGCGAACACCGGGGAGCTGTTTTTT. Translated: CATRQANTGELFF.

V is TRBV12-3 or TRBV12-4 and J is TRBJ1-4; D is possibly TRBD1 (5 bases). This CDR3 is built from 14 residues. Trimming cost V 4 bases and J 8 bases, with 14 bases left between them. In DNA, the CDR3 is TGTGCCAGCAGTTCCAACCAGAGGGGCGAAAAACTGTTTTTT. Protein: CASSSNQRGEKLFF.

The V call is TRBV3-1, the J call TRBJ2-2, with 8 bases lining up with TRBD2. Per germline, CDR1 LGHDT and CDR2 YNNKEL (reference sequence). After removal of 3 bases from V and 6 bases from J, the junction contained 6 bases not matched to a gene. The CDR3 covers 15 residues. As DNA, the CDR3 is TGTGCCAGCAGCCAGTCGGGGGGGATCTCCGGGGAGCTGTTTTTT. Encoded protein: CASSQSGGISGELFF.

This clone was observed many times. V gene TRBV6-4 combines with J gene TRBJ1-6; D might be TRBD1 (6 bases). The V end lost 2 bases, the J end lost 7 bases, and 6 bases lay between the germline ends. Germline CDR1 reads MRHNA; CDR2 reads SNTAGT. The CDR3 runs to 13 residues. CDR3 loop: CASSDGTNSPLHF. The CDR3 DNA reads as TGTGCCAGCAGTGACGGGACAAATTCACCCCTCCACTTT.

The V call is TRBV7-8, the J call TRBJ1-1; D remains unclear. The CDR3 covers 14 residues. Deletions cut 2 bases from V and 1 base from J, with 8 bases between. Per germline, CDR1 SGHVS and CDR2 FQNEAQ. This CDR3 is CASSLLGWNTEAFF. DNA for the CDR3: TGTGCCAGCAGCTTATTGGGGTGGAACACTGAAGCTTTCTTT.

This clone has only a few counts. The chain carries TRBV15 and TRBJ2-1; D unclear. V lost 7 bases and J lost 8, with 9 bases in between. CDR3 length: 11 residues. The germline V gene encodes CDR1 LNHNV and CDR2 YYDKDF (reference sequence). The CDR3 here is CATISLHEQFF. CDR3 coding DNA: TGTGCCACCATCAGTCTTCATGAGCAGTTCTTC.

The chain links TRBV20-1 to TRBJ1-4; TRBD1 matches at 9 bases. Germline CDR1 reads DFQATT; CDR2 reads SNEGSKA (reference sequence). The length of the CDR3 is 18 residues. The V segment lost 7 bases and the J segment 3 bases; nucleotides outside the gene matches: 18. The CDR3 sequence: CSVIGTGHKTGPNEKLFF. CDR3 nucleotide sequence: TGCAGTGTGATAGGGACAGGGCATAAAACAGGGCCTAATGAAAAACTGTTTTTT.

This clone was counted ten times or more. The chain is built from TRBV5-6 and TRBJ1-6; 7 bases are a match to TRBD1. Per the germline V gene, CDR1 is SGHDT and CDR2 is YYEEEE. J lost 6 bases, V lost 4 bases, and 7 bases had no gene match. The CDR3 length is 15 residues. In nucleotides, the CDR3 is TGTGCCAGCAGCGAAGGGACAGCCCCTAATTCACCCCTCCACTTT. It yields the protein CASSEGTAPNSPLHF.

This clone was detected many times. The genes are TRBV7-9 and TRBJ1-3; TRBD1 matches at 7 bases. Losses at the gene ends were 5 bases for V and 0 bases for J; bases not matched to a gene: 4. Germline V lookup: CDR1 SEHNR, CDR2 FQNEAQ (reference sequence). This CDR3 comprises 15 residues. CDR3 region: CASSPPGGSGNTIYF. CDR3 sequence (DNA): TGTGCCAGCAGCCCCCCAGGGGGCTCTGGAAACACCATATATTTT.

This chain connects TRBV20-1 to TRBJ2-7; 10 bases align to TRBD2. The CDR3 extends over 14 amino acids. Per germline, CDR1 DFQATT and CDR2 SNEGSKA (reference sequence). Germline trimming cut 5 bases from V and 2 bases from J; bases unmatched to any gene: 6. The CDR3 DNA reads TGCAGTGCTCCCCTAGCGGGAGAAACCTACGAGCAGTACTTC. Its translation: CSAPLAGETYEQYF.

In its sample, this clone was seen many times. A much more abundant neighbour one base away suggests this may be a read error. The V gene is TRBV20-1, the J gene TRBJ2-1, with unresolved D. Germline V gene data show CDR1 as DFQATT and CDR2 as SNEGSKA (reference sequence). The CDR3 totals 15 residues. CDR3 DNA sequence: TGCAGTGCTAGAGACCCACTCTGGCTCTACAATGGGCAGTTCTTC. Translating it yields CSARDPLWLYNGQFF.

The V gene is TRBV5-1, the J gene TRBJ1-6; 9 nucleotides match TRBD1. In germline, CDR1 is SGHRS, CDR2 YFSETQ. Trimming cost V 2 bases and J 7 bases; bases outside gene matches: 7. CDR3 length: 16 amino acids. As DNA, the CDR3 is TGCGCCAGCAGCTTCTATGCCGGGACAGGGAATTCACCCCTCCACTTT. Its translation is CASSFYAGTGNSPLHF.

A few counts support this clone. The chain is built from TRBV19 and TRBJ1-2; 8 bases are a match to TRBD1. CDR1 and CDR2 from the germline V gene are LNHDA and SQIVND (reference sequence). The ends lost 7 bases at V and 6 bases at J; junction bases unmatched: 13. This CDR3 has 15 amino acids. DNA of the CDR3: TGTGCCAGTATCGAACCCGGACAGGGCTCGGATGGCTACACCTTC. Residues: CASIEPGQGSDGYTF.

In its sample, this clone was seen a few times. V is TRBV6-1 and J is TRBJ2-2; TRBD2 is a possible D gene (6 bases). Trimming took off 7 bases at V and 1 base at J, with 10 bases between the two ends. This CDR3 contains 14 residues. The V gene's germline CDR1 is MNHNS and CDR2 SASEGT. CDR3 loop: CASIRGRNTGELFF. The CDR3 nucleotides are TGTGCCAGCATACGGGGGAGGAACACCGGGGAGCTGTTTTTT.

This clone showed up many times. The genes are TRBV9 and TRBJ2-1; 7 bases align to TRBD2. V was clipped by 2 bases and J by 7 bases; unmatched bases: 9. This CDR3 has 15 residues. In germline, CDR1 is SGDLS, CDR2 YYNGEE. The CDR3 loop reads CASSVSGISVNEQFF. CDR3 nucleotide sequence: TGTGCCAGCAGCGTCAGCGGGATCTCGGTTAATGAGCAGTTCTTC.

This clone has ten or more counts. The CDR3 bases are TGTGCCAGCAACCCTAGGCTAGCGGGAGGGGATACGCAGTATTTT. It is translated as CASNPRLAGGDTQYF. This rearrangement joins TRBV6-2 or TRBV6-3 to TRBJ2-3, with 12 bases that match TRBD2. With V trimmed by 7 bases and J by 6 bases, 8 bases remained unmatched. The CDR3 is 15 amino acids. From germline, CDR1 is MNHEY and CDR2 SVGEGT.

The rearrangement uses TRBV4-2 and TRBJ2-7; 11 positions agree with TRBD2. V gave up 0 bases and J gave up 0 bases; unmatched junction bases: 1. The germline CDR1 and CDR2 sequences are LGHNA and YNFKEQ. CDR3 length: 16 residues. Here the CDR3 reads CASSQDGTSGSYEQYF. The CDR3 DNA is TGTGCCAGCAGCCAAGATGGGACTAGCGGCTCCTACGAGCAGTACTTC.

The chain joins TRBV4-1 to TRBJ2-7; 9 bases map to TRBD2. CDR1 and CDR2 (germline): MGHRA, YSYEKL. The CDR3 runs to 16 residues. The V segment lost 1 base and the J segment 4 bases; nucleotides outside the gene matches: 8. CDR3 coding DNA: TGCGCCAGCAGCCAAGTCGCGGGAGGGCCTTGGTACGAGCAGTACTTC. Translating it yields CASSQVAGGPWYEQYF.

In this sample, this clone turned up many times. The chain uses TRBV3-1 and TRBJ1-1; D might be TRBD1 (6 bases). Trimming took off 1 base at V and 5 bases at J, with 8 bases between the two ends. Germline lookup yields CDR1 LGHDT and CDR2 YNNKEL (reference sequence). There are 13 residues in the CDR3. DNA for the CDR3: TGTGCCAGCAGCCAAGGGACAGTAACTGAAGCTTTCTTT. It translates to CASSQGTVTEAFF.

The sample holds many counts of this clone. The genes are TRBV28 and TRBJ1-6; D is unresolved. The CDR3 totals 12 residues. V was pared by 7 bases and J by 5 bases, with 6 bases between. Germline CDR1 reads MDHEN; CDR2 reads SYDVKM. This chain's CDR3 is CASTGNNSPLHF. In nucleotides, the CDR3 is TGTGCCAGCACCGGTAATAATTCACCCCTCCACTTT.

CDR3 protein: CASIIPLILAGVDEQYF. CDR3 bases: TGTGCCAGCATTATTCCCCTCATACTAGCGGGAGTTGACGAGCAGTACTTC. The chain is built from TRBV6-5 and TRBJ2-7, with 11 bases matching TRBD2. Germline values: CDR1 MNHEY, CDR2 SVGAGI. This CDR3 spans 17 amino acids. V trimming: 7 bases; J trimming: 5 bases; junction bases outside the gene matches: 16.

The V gene is TRBV5-1, the J gene TRBJ2-7, with TRBD1 as a possible D gene (6 bases). The CDR3 length is 14 residues. The V gene lost 3 bases and the J gene lost 2 bases, with 12 bases spanning the gap. Germline values: CDR1 SGHRS, CDR2 YFSETQ. CDR3 region: CASSSRDTTYEQYF. The DNA of the CDR3 is TGCGCCAGCAGCTCACGGGACACCACCTACGAGCAGTACTTC.

By share, this clone counts as medium-sized (0.01 to 0.1%). V usage is TRBV3-1 and J usage is TRBJ2-7; D might be TRBD2 (6 bases). The CDR3 contains 12 residues. Germline CDR1 LGHDT, CDR2 YNNKEL (reference sequence). Trimming cost V 5 bases and J 5 bases, with 10 bases left between them. The CDR3 sequence: CASSWTTNEQYF. CDR3 nucleotide sequence: TGTGCCAGCAGCTGGACTACCAACGAGCAGTACTTC.

In this sample, this clone turned up many times. V usage is TRBV5-4 and J usage is TRBJ2-3; TRBD2 might be the D (5 bases). The CDR3 runs to 16 residues. Germline lookup yields CDR1 SGHNT and CDR2 YYREEE (reference sequence). Trimming left V 3 bases short and J 2 bases short, with 16 bases between. For the CDR3, the DNA is TGTGCCAGCAGCTCGTCCGGGCTAGCAACCACAGATACGCAGTATTTT. This translates into CASSSSGLATTDTQYF.

Concerning this clone: The junction differs from germline at one of its ends, possibly a read error. The CDR3 sequence is CASRAILSGPTRF. CDR3 nucleotides: TGTGCCAGTAGAGCTATCCTCTCGGGACCTACCCGCTTT. The chain couples TRBV19 to TRBJ1-1; TRBD1 might be the D (5 bases). The V gene's germline CDR1 is LNHDA and CDR2 SQIVND (reference sequence). The CDR3 sequence is 13 residues long.

In regard to this clone: Germline and junction disagree at one end, which may indicate a read error. The rearrangement uses TRBV24-1 and TRBJ2-2; a possible D gene is TRBD1 (5 bases). The CDR3 sequence is 15 residues long. Per the germline V gene, CDR1 is KGHDR and CDR2 is SFDVKD. The CDR3 bases are TGTGCCACCAGCGATTTGGACACGGACACCGGGGAGCTGTTTTTT. Translated: CATSDLDTDTGELFF.